This is a list of T cell receptor beta chains from one sample in a study of post-analysis software for immune sequencing data. TCRdb ran MiXCR on the PCR reads and lists one entry per CDR3 protein. Among fewer than 850,000 distinct CDR3 sequences listed, roughly 30% were seen once. Specimen: blood. The receptor set was obtained from a girl between 5 and 17 years old with multiple sclerosis. Both conserved end residues are part of each CDR3. The order of the fields is J gene, clone size, V gene, D gene, CDR3 DNA, CDR3 protein. A D gene is named only where the DNA matches it firmly. Not every row has a clone size; where given, it reads once, few, many or a size class.

J: TRBJ2-1; size: .; V: TRBV4-3; D: TRBD1; DNA: TGCGCCAGCAGCGCCGGGACAGGGGGCCGTCATGAGCAGTTCTTC; CDR3: CASSAGTGGRHEQFF
J: TRBJ2-7; size: .; V: TRBV4-3; D: TRBD2; DNA: TGCGCCAGCAGCCAAGGGGGAGGGCCTCGCGAGCAGTACTTC; CDR3: CASSQGGGPREQYF
J: TRBJ1-5; size: few; V: TRBV15; D: TRBD1; DNA: TGTGCCACCAGCAGAAATGACAGGGGAGGACAGCCCCAGCATTTT; CDR3: CATSRNDRGGQPQHF
J: TRBJ1-6; size: few; V: TRBV3-1; D: .; DNA: TGTGCCAGCAGCCAAAGGGTCGCCTATAATTCACCCCTCCACTTT; CDR3: CASSQRVAYNSPLHF
J: TRBJ2-1; size: few; V: TRBV6-5; D: TRBD2; DNA: TGTGCCAGCACTTCCCGGACTAGCGGGAGTAATGAGCAGTTCTTC; CDR3: CASTSRTSGSNEQFF
J: TRBJ2-3; size: few; V: TRBV5-1; D: .; DNA: TGCGCCAGCAGCTCGGAAGGACGGAACCCGCAGTATTTT; CDR3: CASSSEGRNPQYF
J: TRBJ2-1; size: .; V: TRBV6-4; D: TRBD1; DNA: TGTGCCAGCAGTCACAGACACGGGACAGGGGCATACAATGAGCAGTTCTTC; CDR3: CASSHRHGTGAYNEQFF
J: TRBJ2-6; size: .; V: TRBV10-3; D: .; DNA: TGTGCCATCAGGGACAGCCTTCCCTCTGGGGCCAACGTCCTGACTTTC; CDR3: CAIRDSLPSGANVLTF
J: TRBJ2-3; size: .; V: TRBV29-1; D: TRBD2; DNA: TGCAGCGCCGGGACTAGCGGGACTGGAGATACGCAGTATTTT; CDR3: CSAGTSGTGDTQYF
J: TRBJ2-5; size: few; V: TRBV9; D: .; DNA: TGTGCCAGCAGCCCACAACAGGGTCCAGAGACCCAGTACTTC; CDR3: CASSPQQGPETQYF
J: TRBJ2-7; size: .; V: TRBV6-6; D: .; DNA: TGTGCCAGCAAAAAAGAGGATCACGAGCAGTACTTC; CDR3: CASKKEDHEQYF
J: TRBJ2-3; size: .; V: TRBV15; D: .; DNA: TGTGCCACCAGCAGAGCCCTCGCAACAGATACGCAGTATTTT; CDR3: CATSRALATDTQYF
J: TRBJ2-5; size: few; V: TRBV20-1; D: TRBD2; DNA: TGCAGTGCTAGCGCAAGGACTAGCCCTTCCCAGTACTTC; CDR3: CSASARTSPSQYF
J: TRBJ2-7; size: .; V: TRBV6-5; D: TRBD2; DNA: TGTGCCAGCAGTCCTGGGGCTAGCGGGGACGAGCAGTACTTC; CDR3: CASSPGASGDEQYF
J: TRBJ1-2; size: few; V: TRBV11-2; D: .; DNA: TGTGCCAGCAGCTCCAGTCAGGGGACTGGCTACACCTTC; CDR3: CASSSSQGTGYTF
J: TRBJ2-2; size: .; V: TRBV29-1; D: TRBD1; DNA: TGCAGCGCCGCGACAGGGGTTATCACCGGGGAGCTGTTTTTT; CDR3: CSAATGVITGELFF
J: TRBJ2-3; size: few; V: TRBV5-1; D: .; DNA: TGCGCCAGCAGCTTTATGATGGCCTCCGATACGCAGTATTTT; CDR3: CASSFMMASDTQYF
J: TRBJ2-3; size: many; V: TRBV28; D: .; DNA: TGCGCCAGCAGCTTGGATGGGGCTAGCACAGATACGCAGTATTTT; CDR3: CASSLDGASTDTQYF
J: TRBJ2-5; size: .; V: TRBV20-1; D: .; DNA: TGCAGTGCTATTGGGGGCTTTGGAGAGACCCAGTACTTC; CDR3: CSAIGGFGETQYF
J: TRBJ1-2; size: few; V: TRBV25-1; D: .; DNA: TGTGCCAGCAGGGAGCCGGGGGCTGCCTATGGCTACACCTTC; CDR3: CASREPGAAYGYTF
J: TRBJ2-1; size: few; V: TRBV5-1; D: .; DNA: TGCGCCAGCATATCCGGGGACAACCCCAATGAGCAGTTCTTC; CDR3: CASISGDNPNEQFF
J: TRBJ2-3; size: .; V: TRBV4-3; D: .; DNA: TGCGCCAGCAGCCGGCATCGGGATACGCAGTATTTT; CDR3: CASSRHRDTQYF
J: TRBJ1-5; size: .; V: TRBV19; D: .; DNA: TGTGCCAGTAGTATCAGCTGGGCATCTAGTCAGCCCCAGCATTTT; CDR3: CASSISWASSQPQHF
J: TRBJ2-1; size: .; V: TRBV4-3; D: TRBD2; DNA: TGCGCCAGCAGCCGAGGGACTAGCGGGAGCCTACATGAGCAGTTCTTC; CDR3: CASSRGTSGSLHEQFF
J: TRBJ2-1; size: few; V: TRBV7-8; D: .; DNA: TGTGCCAGCAGCTGGGACGCCGGGACCCGCCCGTACAATGAGCAGTTCTTC; CDR3: CASSWDAGTRPYNEQFF
J: TRBJ2-1; size: many; V: TRBV20-1; D: TRBD2; DNA: TGCAGTGCTAGAGGCTCGCGCACTAGCGTCTCGCCCAATGAGCAGTTCTTC; CDR3: CSARGSRTSVSPNEQFF
J: TRBJ2-4; size: .; V: TRBV9; D: TRBD2; DNA: TGTGCCAGCAGCGTTGCGGGAGGGCCTCAAAACATTCAGTACTTC; CDR3: CASSVAGGPQNIQYF
J: TRBJ2-1; size: .; V: TRBV5-1; D: .; DNA: TGCGCCAGCAGACCGGGACGGGGGATTGATGAGCAGTTCTTC; CDR3: CASRPGRGIDEQFF
J: TRBJ2-3; size: .; V: TRBV28; D: .; DNA: TGTGCCAGCAGTTCCCAGGCTCTCGGTACGCAGTATTTT; CDR3: CASSSQALGTQYF
J: TRBJ2-1; size: .; V: TRBV4-1; D: .; DNA: TGCGCCAGCAGCCAAGCCCCCCTTAATGGTGAGCAGTTCTTC; CDR3: CASSQAPLNGEQFF
J: TRBJ2-7; size: many; V: TRBV29-1; D: TRBD1; DNA: TGCAGCGTTGGGGGACAGGGGGTCTACGAGCAGTACTTC; CDR3: CSVGGQGVYEQYF
J: TRBJ1-1; size: .; V: TRBV10-3; D: TRBD1; DNA: TGTGCCATCAGTGAGCCGGGACAGTACATGAACACTGAAGCTTTCTTT; CDR3: CAISEPGQYMNTEAFF
J: TRBJ2-1; size: few; V: TRBV4-2; D: TRBD2; DNA: TGTGCCAGCAGCCAACAGCGGGGGTCCTACAATGAGCAGTTCTTC; CDR3: CASSQQRGSYNEQFF
J: TRBJ2-2; size: .; V: TRBV4-3; D: .; DNA: TGCGCCAGCAGCCACGGGATGGGCGGGGAGCTGTTTTTT; CDR3: CASSHGMGGELFF
J: TRBJ2-3; size: many; V: TRBV7-9; D: .; DNA: TGTGCCAGCAGCCCCAGACTCCGGGACTCTTCAGATACGCAGTATTTT; CDR3: CASSPRLRDSSDTQYF
J: TRBJ2-5; size: few; V: TRBV6-6; D: .; DNA: TGTGCCAGCAGTAACCTGGATACCCAGTACTTC; CDR3: CASSNLDTQYF
J: TRBJ2-6; size: few; V: TRBV12-3/TRBV12-4; D: .; DNA: TGTGCCAGCAGTTTGGGGGGGGCCTCTGGGGCCAACGTCCTGACTTTC; CDR3: CASSLGGASGANVLTF
J: TRBJ2-1; size: .; V: TRBV21-1; D: .; DNA: TGTGCCAGCAGCAAAAGGGGAACGTGGGGCGGGAGGACTATAATGACCTACAATGAGCAGTTCTTC; CDR3: CASSKRGTWGGRTIMTYNEQFF
J: TRBJ2-7; size: few; V: TRBV5-1; D: .; DNA: TGCGCCAGCAGCCTACCCGGAGAGAGGAGGGATCGGCACGAGCAGTACTTC; CDR3: CASSLPGERRDRHEQYF
J: TRBJ1-2; size: .; V: TRBV6-1; D: .; DNA: TGTGCCAGCAGGGAGCGGACAGCCTATGGCTACACCTTC; CDR3: CASRERTAYGYTF
J: TRBJ1-5; size: once; V: TRBV20-1; D: .; DNA: TGCAGTGCTAGTAGGCAGGGGATTTATCAGCCCCAGCATTTT; CDR3: CSASRQGIYQPQHF
J: TRBJ1-4; size: few; V: TRBV7-7; D: TRBD1; DNA: TGTGCTAGCAGCTTAGCGGCAGGGGGCGAGAAACTGTTTTTT; CDR3: CASSLAAGGEKLFF
J: TRBJ2-3; size: few; V: TRBV20-1; D: .; DNA: TGCAGTGCTACCCTAGCGTGGGGGCAGTATTTT; CDR3: CSATLAWGQYF
J: TRBJ2-7; size: .; V: TRBV9; D: .; DNA: TGTGCCAGCAGCGTTAGTACGGAGAATAACTACGAGCAGTACTTC; CDR3: CASSVSTENNYEQYF
J: TRBJ1-1; size: few; V: TRBV5-1; D: .; DNA: TGCGCCAGCAGCTTGGCAGTGGGCATGAACACTGAAGCTTTCTTT; CDR3: CASSLAVGMNTEAFF
J: TRBJ2-5; size: few; V: TRBV6-5; D: .; DNA: TGTGCCAGCAGCAAGGGGGGCAGGGGGCAAGAGACCCAGTACTTC; CDR3: CASSKGGRGQETQYF
J: TRBJ2-7; size: .; V: TRBV5-1; D: .; DNA: TGCGCCAGCAGCTTGGCCAGTGAAGGCCCTAAGTACGAGCAGTACTTC; CDR3: CASSLASEGPKYEQYF
J: TRBJ2-1; size: many; V: TRBV29-1; D: .; DNA: TGCAGCGTTGAAGTAGGGTCTGAGAGCCAGTTCTTC; CDR3: CSVEVGSESQFF
J: TRBJ1-2; size: few; V: TRBV24-1; D: .; DNA: TGTGCCACCAGCGACAGGACGAACTATGGCTACACCTTC; CDR3: CATSDRTNYGYTF
J: TRBJ2-1; size: once; V: TRBV6-2/TRBV6-3; D: TRBD1; DNA: TGTGCCAGCAGTTACATAAACAGGGGCAATGAGCAGTTCTTC; CDR3: CASSYINRGNEQFF
J: TRBJ2-3; size: many; V: TRBV10-3; D: .; DNA: TGTGCCATCAGTGTACTAGATACGCAGTATTTT; CDR3: CAISVLDTQYF
J: TRBJ1-5; size: few; V: TRBV20-1; D: .; DNA: TGCAGCACCAACGGCGGCCGGAGCAATCAGCCCCAGCATTTT; CDR3: CSTNGGRSNQPQHF
J: TRBJ2-7; size: few; V: TRBV7-2; D: TRBD2; DNA: TGTGCCAGCAGCTTAGATGCTAGCGGGAGGGCCGGCGAGCAGTACTTC; CDR3: CASSLDASGRAGEQYF
J: TRBJ2-7; size: .; V: TRBV5-4; D: TRBD2; DNA: TGTGCCAGCACCACCCGGACTAGCGGTTATCTAGGGGAGCAGTACTTC; CDR3: CASTTRTSGYLGEQYF
J: TRBJ2-1; size: .; V: TRBV9; D: TRBD1; DNA: TGTGCCAGCAGCCCCCAGGGGGTAGCGTACAATGAGCAGTTCTTC; CDR3: CASSPQGVAYNEQFF